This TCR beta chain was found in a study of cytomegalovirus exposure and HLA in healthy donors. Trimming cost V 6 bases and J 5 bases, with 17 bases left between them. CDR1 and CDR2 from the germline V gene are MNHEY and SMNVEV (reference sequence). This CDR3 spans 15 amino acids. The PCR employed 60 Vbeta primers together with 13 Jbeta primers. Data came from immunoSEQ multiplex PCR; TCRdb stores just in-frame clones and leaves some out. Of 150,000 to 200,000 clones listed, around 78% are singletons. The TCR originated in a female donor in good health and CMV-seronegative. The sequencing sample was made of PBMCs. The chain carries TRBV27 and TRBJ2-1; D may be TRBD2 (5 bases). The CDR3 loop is CASSPWGVGDNEQFF. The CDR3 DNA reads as TGTGCCAGCAGCCCCTGGGGTGTCGGGGACAATGAGCAGTTCTTC.